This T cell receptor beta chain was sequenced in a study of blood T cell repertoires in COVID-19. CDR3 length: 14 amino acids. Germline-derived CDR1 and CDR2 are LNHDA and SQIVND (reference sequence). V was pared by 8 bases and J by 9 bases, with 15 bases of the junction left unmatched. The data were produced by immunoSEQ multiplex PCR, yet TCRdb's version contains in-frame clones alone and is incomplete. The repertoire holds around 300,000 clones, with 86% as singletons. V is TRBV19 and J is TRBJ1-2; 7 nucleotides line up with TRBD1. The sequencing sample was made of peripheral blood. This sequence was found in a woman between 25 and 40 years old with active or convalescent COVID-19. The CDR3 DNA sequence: TGTGCCAGTCGCCTCCAGGGGGTGACTGATAGCTACACCTTC. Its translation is CASRLQGVTDSYTF. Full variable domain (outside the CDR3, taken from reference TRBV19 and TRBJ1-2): DGGITQSPKYLFRKEGQNVTLSCEQNLNHDAMYWYRQDPGQGLRLIYYSQIVNDFQKGDIAEGYSVSREKKESFPLTVTSAQKNPTAFYLCASRLQGVTDSYTFGSGTRLTVV.